These 26 T cell receptor beta chains came from one sample sequenced in a study of CD8 T cells in ankylosing spondylitis. TCRdb reprocessed the 5' RACE reads with MiXCR, giving one entry per CDR3 protein. The table records over 150,000 distinct CDR3 sequences, roughly 18% of them present only once. The specimen sequenced was blood, either unsorted or a sorted T cell fraction (not recorded which). The receptor set was obtained from a male donor aged 5 to 30 with ankylosing spondylitis or in good health (not recorded which).

This clonotype occurred many times. This chain connects TRBV5-1 to TRBJ1-2, with D unresolved. CDR1 SGHRS and CDR2 YFSETQ come from the germline V gene. The CDR3 loop spans 15 amino acids. V was cut by 0 bases and J by 4 bases, with 13 bases left in between. CDR3 loop: CASSLEEGGIYGYTF. DNA of the CDR3: TGCGCCAGCAGCTTGGAAGAAGGAGGGATCTATGGCTACACCTTC.

The CDR3 loop is CASSPTGQSTDTQYF. The DNA for the CDR3 is TGTGCCAGCAGTCCTACGGGACAGAGCACAGATACGCAGTATTTT. The V gene is TRBV6-2 or TRBV6-3, the J gene TRBJ2-3, with 7 bases aligning to TRBD1. Per germline, CDR1 MNHEY and CDR2 SVGEGT. The CDR3 consists of 15 residues. J lost 0 bases, V lost 5 bases, and 5 bases had no gene match.

This clonotype has ten or more counts. The V call is TRBV9, the J call TRBJ2-2; the match to TRBD1 covers 7 bases. Germline CDR1 reads SGDLS; CDR2 reads YYNGEE. V trimming: 0 bases; J trimming: 5 bases; junction bases outside the gene matches: 7. The CDR3 length is 16 residues. For the CDR3, the DNA is TGTGCCAGCAGCGTAGTCAGGGGGAGAGAAACCGGGGAGCTGTTTTTT. Translation: CASSVVRGRETGELFF.

The chain is built from TRBV6-6 and TRBJ2-2; D is perhaps TRBD1 (5 bases). Germline assignment: CDR1 MNHNY and CDR2 SVGAGI (reference sequence). This CDR3 is built from 16 residues. Trimming took off 5 bases at V and 4 bases at J, with 17 bases between the two ends. This chain's CDR3 is CASSPPQGTGTGELFF. CDR3 coding DNA: TGTGCCAGCAGTCCGCCCCAGGGAACGGGCACCGGGGAGCTGTTTTTT.

Of note for this clonotype: Its ends do not fully match the called genes, so a read error is possible. The chain joins TRBV29-1 to TRBJ2-3, with 7 positions matching TRBD2. The CDR3 is 13 amino acids. The V gene's germline CDR1 is SQVTM and CDR2 ANQGSEA. The CDR3 protein is CSGGGRRTDTQYF. CDR3 DNA sequence: TGCAGCGGGGGGGGACGCCGCACGGATACGCAGTATTTT.

This clonotype has ten or more counts. V gene TRBV4-1 combines with J gene TRBJ2-3; possible D gene TRBD2, 6 bases. V was pared by 0 bases and J by 1 base, with 14 bases between. The CDR3 has 17 amino acids. The V gene's germline CDR1 is MGHRA and CDR2 YSYEKL. CDR3 DNA sequence: TGCGCCAGCAGCCAAGATCGATCGGGAGTCGGCACAGATACGCAGTATTTT. This codes for CASSQDRSGVGTDTQYF.

This chain joins TRBV30 and TRBJ2-4; D unclear. Germline values: CDR1 GTSNPN, CDR2 SVGIG (reference sequence). The CDR3 extends over 14 amino acids. V lost 0 bases and J 6 bases, leaving 12 bases between the germline ends. The CDR3 coding sequence is TGTGCCTGGAGTGTAGTTGTTGGGCCAAACATTCAGTACTTC. As protein: CAWSVVVGPNIQYF.

This clonotype was observed at least ten times. The chain carries TRBV2 and TRBJ2-1; D unclear. The V gene lost 3 bases and the J gene lost 4 bases, with 13 bases spanning the gap. The CDR3 totals 15 residues. CDR1 is SNHLY, CDR2 FYNNEI, per germline. CDR3 bases: TGTGCCAGCAGTGACCCCCAGTTCGGTTACAATGAGCAGTTCTTC. It is translated as CASSDPQFGYNEQFF. Full variable domain (missing parts from reference TRBV2 and TRBJ2-1): EPEVTQTPSHQVTQMGQEVILRCVPISNHLYFYWYRQILGQKVEFLVSFYNNEISEKSEIFDDQFSVERPDGSNFTLKIRSTKLEDSAMYFCASSDPQFGYNEQFFGPGTRLTVL.

Ten or more counts support this clonotype. The V call is TRBV7-2, the J call TRBJ2-1; 11 bases agree with TRBD2. Germline assignment: CDR1 SGHTA and CDR2 FQGNSA. V lost 3 bases and J lost 9; bases outside the gene matches: 10. This CDR3 region has 16 residues. CDR3: CASSLTGTSGSFEQFF. The CDR3, as DNA: TGTGCCAGCAGCTTGACCGGGACTAGCGGTTCGTTTGAGCAGTTCTTC.

The V call is TRBV20-1, the J call TRBJ2-7, with TRBD1 matching over 8 bases. CDR1 and CDR2 (germline): DFQATT, SNEGSKA (reference sequence). V shed 1 base, J shed 2 bases, and the junction held 7 bases outside the gene matches. The CDR3 spans 15 residues. The CDR3 DNA sequence: TGCAGTGCTAGAGGTCCCTGGACAGGGACCTACGAGCAGTACTTC. It translates to CSARGPWTGTYEQYF.

This clonotype was recorded at least ten times. V is TRBV30 and J is TRBJ2-5; TRBD2 agrees at 11 bases. The CDR3 is 15 amino acids. After removal of 0 bases from V and 5 bases from J, the junction contained 5 bases not matched to a gene. The germline CDR1 and CDR2 sequences are GTSNPN and SVGIG (reference sequence). The CDR3 DNA reads TGTGCCTGGAGTGTAACTAGCGGGAGTACGGAGACCCAGTACTTC. Protein product: CAWSVTSGSTETQYF.

This rearrangement joins TRBV7-9 to TRBJ1-1; no reliable D call. Trimming left V 1 base short and J 3 bases short, with 6 bases between. The CDR3 sequence is 13 residues long. The germline CDR1 and CDR2 sequences are SEHNR and FQNEAQ (reference sequence). CDR3 sequence (DNA): TGTGCCAGCAGCTTAGGGACGGACACTGAAGCTTTCTTT. This sequence encodes CASSLGTDTEAFF. The variable domain in full, with the rest retrieved from reference TRBV7-9 and TRBJ1-1, is DTGVSQNPRHKITKRGQNVTFRCDPISEHNRLYWYRQTLGQGPEFLTYFQNEAQLEKSRLLSDRFSAERPKGSFSTLEIQRTEQGDSAMYLCASSLGTDTEAFFGQGTRLTVV.

This clonotype was seen ten or more times. The V and J genes are TRBV28 and TRBJ2-7; TRBD2 matches at 8 bases. CDR1 and CDR2 from the germline V gene are MDHEN and SYDVKM. The CDR3 totals 15 residues. V lost 2 bases and J lost 8; bases outside the gene matches: 11. The CDR3 DNA is TGTGCCAGCAGTTTAAGGCTAGCGGGCCCCTGGAAGCAGTACGTC. It translates to CASSLRLAGPWKQYV.

This clonotype was counted at least ten times. The V call is TRBV12-3 or TRBV12-4, the J call TRBJ1-5; no definite D call. The CDR3 spans 15 residues. Trimming took 7 bases from V and 3 from J, leaving 16 bases between them. The CDR3 spells CASTGSSANNQPQHF. The CDR3 coding sequence is TGTGCCAGCACGGGTAGCTCGGCCAACAATCAGCCCCAGCATTTT.

The table lists this clonotype with many counts. The genes are TRBV7-2 and TRBJ2-2; 12 bases agree with TRBD1. The CDR3 runs 17 residues. Germline CDR1 is SGHTA and CDR2 is FQGNSA. With 1 base clipped from V and 7 bases from J, the junction kept 7 bases outside the gene matches. CDR3 bases: TGTGCCAGCAGCTTAGTGGGGGGACAGGGGGCAGGCGGGGAGCTGTTTTTT. It is translated as CASSLVGGQGAGGELFF.

At least ten counts were recorded for this clonotype. The rearrangement links TRBV19 to TRBJ2-7; 7 nucleotides line up with TRBD1. Trimming removed 5 bases from V and 2 bases from J; junction bases left unmatched: 15. Germline values: CDR1 LNHDA, CDR2 SQIVND (reference sequence). This CDR3 has 17 residues. CDR3 nucleotide sequence: TGTGCCAGTAGTGATCGGGGAAGGGGACAGCTTACCTACGAGCAGTACTTC. Residues: CASSDRGRGQLTYEQYF.

This clonotype came up many times. This rearrangement joins TRBV6-1 to TRBJ1-2; TRBD1 agrees at 10 bases. Germline CDR1 is MNHNS and CDR2 is SASEGT. This CDR3 spans 14 amino acids. Trimming cost V 4 bases and J 5 bases; bases outside gene matches: 4. This CDR3 is CASSVGTGEYGYTF. The CDR3 coding sequence is TGTGCCAGCAGTGTGGGGACAGGGGAATATGGCTACACCTTC.

The CDR3 nucleotides read TGCAGCGTTGTGACCCCCGGACAGGGGACCTACGAGCAGTACGTC. Encoded protein: CSVVTPGQGTYEQYV. The rearrangement links TRBV29-1 to TRBJ2-7; TRBD1 matches 9 bases. The J segment lost 2 bases and the V segment lost 4 bases, leaving 9 bases of the junction unmatched. Germline V gives CDR1 SQVTM, CDR2 ANQGSEA. The CDR3 runs to 15 residues.

This clonotype was picked up a small number of times. The chain joins TRBV7-3 to TRBJ2-1, with TRBD2 matching 8 bases. The ends lost 5 bases at V and 6 bases at J; junction bases unmatched: 6. This CDR3 comprises 14 residues. CDR1 is SGHTA and CDR2 is FQGTGA in the germline V gene. The CDR3 loop reads CASSPTGTSNEQFF. The CDR3 region has the DNA TGTGCCAGCAGCCCTACCGGGACTAGCAATGAGCAGTTCTTC.

The chain couples TRBV29-1 to TRBJ2-1; D is unresolved. The CDR3 loop spans 12 amino acids. V was pared by 1 base and J by 7 bases, with 8 bases between. Per the germline V gene, CDR1 is SQVTM and CDR2 is ANQGSEA. The CDR3 DNA follows: TGCAGCGTTGAAGTTAGGGCGAATGAGCAGTTCTTC. Its translation is CSVEVRANEQFF.

This rearrangement joins TRBV10-3 to TRBJ2-3; perhaps TRBD2 as D (6 bases). The CDR3 is 15 amino acids. CDR1 is ENHRY, CDR2 SYGVKD, per germline. Between the trimmed V and J ends, which lost 6 bases and 4 bases, there was a span of 17 bases. The chain's CDR3 is CAISVSGPRADTQYF. The CDR3 DNA follows: TGTGCCATCAGCGTTAGCGGTCCCCGCGCAGATACGCAGTATTTT.

Of note for this clonotype: Being one base from a much bigger clone, this may be a read error. This chain joins TRBV20-1 and TRBJ2-3; D gene unclear. CDR1 and CDR2 (germline): DFQATT, SNEGSKA (reference sequence). V was trimmed by 0 bases and J by 1 base, leaving 5 bases between them. This CDR3 is 13 amino acids long. The CDR3 region has the DNA TGCAGTGCTAGAGATGAGTGCACAGATACGCAGTATTTT. Protein sequence: CSARDECTDTQYF.

The chain employs TRBV10-3 and TRBJ1-2; no clear D gene. The CDR3 runs to 13 residues. Looked up from germline, CDR1 is ENHRY and CDR2 is SYGVKD. The V and J ends lost 2 bases and 8 bases respectively, with 12 bases between them. Here the CDR3 reads CAISELDGWGYTF. Written as DNA, the CDR3 is TGTGCCATCAGTGAGCTCGACGGTTGGGGCTACACCTTC.

This clonotype was recorded many times. This rearrangement joins TRBV20-1 to TRBJ2-1, with a tentative D call TRBD2 (5 bases). Germline V gene sequence: CDR1 DFQATT, CDR2 SNEGSKA (reference sequence). This CDR3 is 13 amino acids long. The ends were cut back, 4 bases at V and 10 bases at J, with 17 bases in the middle. The CDR3 loop reads CSAILTAEGEQFF. CDR3 nucleotide sequence: TGCAGTGCTATCCTCACAGCCGAGGGAGAGCAGTTCTTC.

Many counts were recorded for this clonotype. This chain links TRBV27 with TRBJ2-1; 7 bases agree with TRBD1. This CDR3 spans 11 amino acids. The ends lost 4 bases at V and 14 bases at J; junction bases unmatched: 5. Germline lookup yields CDR1 MNHEY and CDR2 SMNVEV (reference sequence). In DNA form, the CDR3 reads TGTGCCAGCAGTTCCACAGGGGTTGAGTTCTTC. It yields the protein CASSSTGVEFF.

This clonotype showed up many times. This sequence joins TRBV20-1 and TRBJ1-5; maybe TRBD1 (6 bases). V was cut by 2 bases and J by 2 bases, with 10 bases left in between. Germline V CDR1 and CDR2: DFQATT, SNEGSKA (reference sequence). CDR3 length: 14 residues. In DNA form, the CDR3 reads TGCAGTGCTAGAACAGGGAGTGGCAATCAGCCCCAGCATTTT. Translation: CSARTGSGNQPQHF.